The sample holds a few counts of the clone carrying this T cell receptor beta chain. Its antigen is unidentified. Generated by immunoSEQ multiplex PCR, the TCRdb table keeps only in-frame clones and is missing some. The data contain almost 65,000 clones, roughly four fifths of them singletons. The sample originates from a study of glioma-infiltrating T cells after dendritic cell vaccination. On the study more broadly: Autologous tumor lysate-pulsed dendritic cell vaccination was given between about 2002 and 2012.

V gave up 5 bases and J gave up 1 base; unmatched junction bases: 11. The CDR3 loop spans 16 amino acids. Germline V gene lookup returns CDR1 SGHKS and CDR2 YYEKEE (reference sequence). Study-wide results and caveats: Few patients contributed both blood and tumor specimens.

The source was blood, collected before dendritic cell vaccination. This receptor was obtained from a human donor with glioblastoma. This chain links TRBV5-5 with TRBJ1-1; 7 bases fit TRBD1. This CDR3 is CASSRRAGGKNTEAFF. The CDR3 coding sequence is TGTGCCAGCAGTCGGAGGGCAGGGGGTAAGAACACTGAAGCTTTCTTT.